The entry that follows covers one TCR beta chain sequence. The source of the sample is a study of blood T cell repertoires in COVID-19. At the level of the study: T cells, B-cell-depleted T cells, or PBMCs provided the cDNA or gDNA that served as material.

Germline V gene sequence: CDR1 SGHTS, CDR2 YDEGEE. The CDR3 is 16 amino acids. V lost 6 bases to trimming and J lost 4 bases; unmatched junction nucleotides: 11. Produced via immunoSEQ multiplex PCR; TCRdb's table is partial and in-frame only. This sample yields about 300,000 clones, of which 86% are seen a single time; about 4.2% belongs to the top ten. The sequenced sample consisted of PBMCs or T cells enriched from blood (not recorded which). The chain combines TRBV5-8 with TRBJ1-5; TRBD1 agrees at 9 bases. The source is a man aged 25 to 40 who had recovered from COVID-19. In DNA form, the CDR3 reads TGTGCCAGCACCCCGGGGGACAGGGTGCCTAATCAGCCCCAGCATTTT. This codes for CASTPGDRVPNQPQHF.